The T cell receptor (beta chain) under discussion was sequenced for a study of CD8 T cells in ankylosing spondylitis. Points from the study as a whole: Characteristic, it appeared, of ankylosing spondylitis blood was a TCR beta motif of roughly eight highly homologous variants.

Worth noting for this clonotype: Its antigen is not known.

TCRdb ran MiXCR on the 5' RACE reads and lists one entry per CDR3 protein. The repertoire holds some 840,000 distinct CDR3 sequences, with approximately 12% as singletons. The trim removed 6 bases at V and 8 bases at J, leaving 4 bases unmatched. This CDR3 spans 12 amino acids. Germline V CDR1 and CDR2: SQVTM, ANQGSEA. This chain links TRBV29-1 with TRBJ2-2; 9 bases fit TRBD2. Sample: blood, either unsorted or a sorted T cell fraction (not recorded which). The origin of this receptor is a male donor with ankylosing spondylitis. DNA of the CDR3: TGCAGCGTCATAGCGGGAGCGGGGGAGCTGTTTTTT. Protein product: CSVIAGAGELFF.